This T cell receptor (beta chain) is drawn from a study of T cell repertoires in aging, cancer and after chemotherapy. Study-wide findings and caveats: Compared with age-matched healthy donors, untreated hematological or solid cancer patients showed higher blood TCR clonality. These repertoire data do not allow conclusions about immunological memory after chemotherapy.

The template was genomic DNA from peripheral blood, not RNA. A mixed TRB-A/B primer pool amplified rearranged TRB by multiplex touch-down PCR. TCRdb re-analysed the multiplex PCR reads in MiXCR, keeping a single row per CDR3 protein. Of 11,000 or so distinct CDR3 sequences listed, 20% to 30% are singletons. About this clonotype itself: What it binds is not known.

V lost 5 bases, J lost 10 bases, and 17 bases lay in between. The germline V gene has CDR1 DFQATT and CDR2 SNEGSKA (reference sequence). CDR3 length: 12 residues. This receptor was taken from a human donor in good health. V is TRBV20-1 and J is TRBJ1-2, with a possible D match to TRBD1 (5 bases). Sequenced input: blood. Here the CDR3 DNA reads TGCAGTGCTCCAAAGAAAGGGGCGATCTACACCTTC. Encoded protein: CSAPKKGAIYTF.